These T cell receptor beta chains were read from a single sample in a study of blood T cell repertoires in COVID-19. TCRdb keeps only in-frame clones here, not all; method: immunoSEQ multiplex PCR. Counted here are under 35,000 clones, around 90% occurring once; the ten biggest clones make up 5% to 6.5%. The sample consisted of peripheral blood. The receptors stem from a human donor in a cohort sampled during active COVID-19. Both conserved end residues are part of each CDR3. A D gene is named only where the DNA matches it firmly. Not all rows give a size; the values are once, few, many and, for expanded clones, a class.

j_call | clone_size | d_call | v_call | cdr3_nt | cdr3_aa
TRBJ1-1 | . | TRBD1 | TRBV5-8 | TGTGCCAGCAGCACTCAGGGGGCGCGGGGAGGAGCTTTCTTT | CASSTQGARGGAFF
TRBJ2-1 | . | TRBD1 | TRBV25-1 | TGTGCCAGCAGCGACCGACAGGGGAACGAGCAGTTCTTC | CASSDRQGNEQFF
TRBJ1-1 | . | . | TRBV6-5 | TGTGCCAGCAGTCCCGGACTGGAGAACACTGAAGCTTTCTTT | CASSPGLENTEAFF
TRBJ2-2 | . | . | TRBV7-9 | TGTGCCAGCAGCTTGGAGGGGGCGACCGGGGAGCTGTTTTTT | CASSLEGATGELFF
TRBJ1-4 | . | TRBD1 | TRBV5-6 | TGTGCCAGCAGCCGGAACAGGGGGTTGAAGGAAAAACTGTTTTTT | CASSRNRGLKEKLFF
TRBJ2-1 | . | TRBD1 | TRBV28 | TGTGCCAGCAGTCCAACGAGGGGGACCTGGACAGGGGTACCCTACAATGAGCAGTTCTTC | CASSPTRGTWTGVPYNEQFF
TRBJ2-5 | . | TRBD2 | TRBV6-2/TRBV6-3 | TGTGCCAGCAGTTACCTAGCGGGGGGACAAGAGACCCAGTACTTC | CASSYLAGGQETQYF
TRBJ1-2 | . | . | TRBV10-3 | TGTGCCATCAGTGAGTCTACAGGGAAGAGGAACTATGGCTACACCTTC | CAISESTGKRNYGYTF
TRBJ1-1 | . | TRBD1 | TRBV5-1 | TGCGCCAGCAGCTTGGAAACAGGGGGCCTCACTGAAGCTTTCTTT | CASSLETGGLTEAFF
TRBJ2-2 | . | . | TRBV5-1 | TGCGCCAGCAGCTTGGCCCCTTTGCCGGGAAACACCGGGGAGCTGTTTTTT | CASSLAPLPGNTGELFF
TRBJ2-1 | . | TRBD2 | TRBV10-3 | TGTGCCATCAGTGACAGTCCGGCGGGAGGGCCGATCTTC | CAISDSPAGGPIF
TRBJ2-5 | . | . | TRBV4-1 | TGCGCCAGCAGCCAAGATGGGCAGACCCAGTACTTC | CASSQDGQTQYF
TRBJ1-2 | . | . | TRBV7-9 | TGTGCCAGCAGCCCCCAAGATTTCAGGGCGAGAGGCTACACCTTC | CASSPQDFRARGYTF
TRBJ1-1 | . | . | TRBV23-1 | TGCGCTCTACCCGAGTCGCAGGGATCTAACACTGAAGCTTTCTTT | CALPESQGSNTEAFF
TRBJ1-1 | . | . | TRBV6-5 | TGTGCCAGCAGTCCGACAGAAAACACTGAAGCTTTCTTT | CASSPTENTEAFF
TRBJ2-3 | . | TRBD2 | TRBV24-1 | TGTGCCACCAGTGATCTAGCGGGCCCTTTGGGAGATACGCAGTATTTT | CATSDLAGPLGDTQYF
TRBJ1-2 | . | . | TRBV7-2 | TGTGCCAGCAGCTTAGATACTGCTAACTATGGCTACACCTTC | CASSLDTANYGYTF
TRBJ2-2 | . | TRBD2 | TRBV4-2 | TGTGCCAGCAGCCTAGGACTAGCGGGGGCCGGGGAGCTGTTTTTT | CASSLGLAGAGELFF
TRBJ1-2 | . | . | TRBV5-5 | TGTGCCAGCAGCCCGATCTCAGGGGCTGGCTACACCTTC | CASSPISGAGYTF
TRBJ2-1 | . | TRBD2 | TRBV19 | TGTGCCAGTAGGGCATCAACTAGCGGCTCCTACAATGAGCAGTTCTTC | CASRASTSGSYNEQFF
TRBJ1-2 | once | . | TRBV5-1 | TGCGCCAGCAGCGCAGGATCCCTTGAAGGCTACACCTTC | CASSAGSLEGYTF
TRBJ1-4 | . | . | TRBV4-3 | TGCGCCAGCAGTCAGACAGGAGCTAATGAAAAACTGTTTTTT | CASSQTGANEKLFF
TRBJ1-6 | . | . | TRBV7-9 | TGTGCCAGCAGCTTAGGAGATTCACCCCTCCACTTT | CASSLGDSPLHF